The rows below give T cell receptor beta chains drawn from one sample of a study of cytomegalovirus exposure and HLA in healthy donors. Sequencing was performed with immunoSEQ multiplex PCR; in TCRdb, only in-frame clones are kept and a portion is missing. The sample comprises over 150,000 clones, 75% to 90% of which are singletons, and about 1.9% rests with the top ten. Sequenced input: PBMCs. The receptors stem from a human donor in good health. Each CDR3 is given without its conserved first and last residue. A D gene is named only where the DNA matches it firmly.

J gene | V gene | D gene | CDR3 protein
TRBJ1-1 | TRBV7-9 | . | ASSLAGPGHTEAF
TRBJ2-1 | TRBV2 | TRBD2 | ASSEVGGGSVNEQF
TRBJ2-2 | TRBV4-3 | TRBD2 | ASSQGAGGYTGELF
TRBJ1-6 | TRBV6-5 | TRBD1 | ASSYADRANSPLH
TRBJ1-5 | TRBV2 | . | ASSTDISWSPQH
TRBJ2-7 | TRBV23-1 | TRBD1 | ASSQLGQNKNPYEQY
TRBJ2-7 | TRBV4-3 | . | ASSPRLNPAYEQY
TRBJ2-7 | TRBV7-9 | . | ASSFYEGAIYEQY
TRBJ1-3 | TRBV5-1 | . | ASSPIQGFSGNTIY
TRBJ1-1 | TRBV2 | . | ASSLGNRVVTEAF